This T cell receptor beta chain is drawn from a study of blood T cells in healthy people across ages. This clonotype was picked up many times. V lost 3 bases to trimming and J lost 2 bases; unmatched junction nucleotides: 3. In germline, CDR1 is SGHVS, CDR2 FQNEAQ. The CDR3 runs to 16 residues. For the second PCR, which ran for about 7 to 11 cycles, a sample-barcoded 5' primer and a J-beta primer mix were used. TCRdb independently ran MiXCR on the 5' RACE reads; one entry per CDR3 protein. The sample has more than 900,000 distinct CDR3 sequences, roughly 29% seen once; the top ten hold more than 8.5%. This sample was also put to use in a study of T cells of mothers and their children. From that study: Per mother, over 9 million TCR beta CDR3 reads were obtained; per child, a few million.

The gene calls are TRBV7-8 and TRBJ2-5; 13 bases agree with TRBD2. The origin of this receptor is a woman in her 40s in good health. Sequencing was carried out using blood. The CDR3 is CASSLGLAGPQETQYF. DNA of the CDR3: TGTGCCAGCAGCTTGGGACTAGCGGGGCCACAAGAGACCCAGTACTTC.